This TCR beta chain was recorded in a study of blood T cell repertoires in COVID-19. The overall study: The United States, Italy and Spain were the sources of the acute and convalescent COVID-19 samples. Sample material is recorded as cDNA or gDNA derived from T cells, B-cell-depleted T cells, or PBMCs.

Trimming took 5 bases from V and 8 from J, leaving 13 bases between them. The CDR3 sequence is 13 residues long. Germline CDR1 reads PRHDT; CDR2 reads FYEKMQ (reference sequence). The table came from immunoSEQ multiplex PCR; TCRdb's copy has only in-frame clones and leaves some out. The repertoire consists of about 150,000 clones, with 70% to 90% occurring once and the leading ten covering 8.3%. Followed over time, Seattle patients had been enrolled while infection was active. The receptor was isolated from a woman aged 55 to 70 with COVID-19, enrolled during active disease. The material sequenced was peripheral blood. The rearrangement uses TRBV13 and TRBJ2-1; maybe TRBD1 (6 bases). CDR3: CASSVRRGDEQFF. As DNA, the CDR3 is TGTGCCAGCAGCGTCCGCAGGGGAGATGAGCAGTTCTTC. Drawing the rest from reference TRBV13 and TRBJ2-1, the complete variable domain is AAGVIQSPRHLIKEKRETATLKCYPIPRHDTVYWYQQGPGQDPQFLISFYEKMQSDKGSIPDRFSAQQFSDYHSELNMSSLELGDSALYFCASSVRRGDEQFFGPGTRLTVL.